This T cell receptor (beta chain) was captured by sequencing in a study of tumor-infiltrating lymphocytes in primary liver carcinoma. This clonotype was found many times. The antigen is not known. General study findings and limits: Only about 7-24% of top clones were detected in each of the five tumor regions.

Co-extraction of RNA and DNA was performed on about 20-33 mg of unsorted bulk tissue. CDR1 is MNHEY, CDR2 SVGEGT, per germline. V was cut by 5 bases and J by 2 bases, with 13 bases left in between. The CDR3 covers 14 residues. Using a constant-region primer together with ProtoScript II reverse transcriptase, TCR beta cDNA was made from 450 to 600 ng of total RNA. What produced the TCR beta libraries was three nested multiplex PCR rounds using slightly modified ARM-PCR. TRBV1-TRBV30 forward and Cbeta reverse primers drove the first two roughly 10-cycle rounds. One entry per CDR3 protein results from TCRdb running MiXCR on the multiplex PCR reads. The repertoire holds 95,000 to 150,000 distinct CDR3 sequences, with 60% to 70% as singletons.

The sample taken for sequencing was liver tumor tissue from sampling region 1. Subset here: tumor region T1, superior pole. The chain recombines TRBV6-2 or TRBV6-3 with TRBJ2-7; D is possibly TRBD1 or TRBD2 (5 bases each). The TCR comes from an older woman with primary liver carcinoma and hepatitis B virus infection. The CDR3 spells CASSRRDPPYEQYF. The DNA of the CDR3 is TGTGCCAGCAGTCGCCGGGACCCCCCCTACGAGCAGTACTTC.